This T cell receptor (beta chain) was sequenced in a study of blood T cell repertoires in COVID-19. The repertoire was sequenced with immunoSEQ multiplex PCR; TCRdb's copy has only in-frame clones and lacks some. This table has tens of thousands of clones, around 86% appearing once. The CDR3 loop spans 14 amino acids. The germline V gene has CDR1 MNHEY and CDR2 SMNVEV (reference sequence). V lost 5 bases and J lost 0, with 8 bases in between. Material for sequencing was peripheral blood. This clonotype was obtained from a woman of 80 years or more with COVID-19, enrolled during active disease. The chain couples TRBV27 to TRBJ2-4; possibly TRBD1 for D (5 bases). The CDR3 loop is CASSPQGAKNIQYF. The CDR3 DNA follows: TGTGCCAGCAGTCCTCAGGGAGCCAAAAACATTCAGTACTTC.